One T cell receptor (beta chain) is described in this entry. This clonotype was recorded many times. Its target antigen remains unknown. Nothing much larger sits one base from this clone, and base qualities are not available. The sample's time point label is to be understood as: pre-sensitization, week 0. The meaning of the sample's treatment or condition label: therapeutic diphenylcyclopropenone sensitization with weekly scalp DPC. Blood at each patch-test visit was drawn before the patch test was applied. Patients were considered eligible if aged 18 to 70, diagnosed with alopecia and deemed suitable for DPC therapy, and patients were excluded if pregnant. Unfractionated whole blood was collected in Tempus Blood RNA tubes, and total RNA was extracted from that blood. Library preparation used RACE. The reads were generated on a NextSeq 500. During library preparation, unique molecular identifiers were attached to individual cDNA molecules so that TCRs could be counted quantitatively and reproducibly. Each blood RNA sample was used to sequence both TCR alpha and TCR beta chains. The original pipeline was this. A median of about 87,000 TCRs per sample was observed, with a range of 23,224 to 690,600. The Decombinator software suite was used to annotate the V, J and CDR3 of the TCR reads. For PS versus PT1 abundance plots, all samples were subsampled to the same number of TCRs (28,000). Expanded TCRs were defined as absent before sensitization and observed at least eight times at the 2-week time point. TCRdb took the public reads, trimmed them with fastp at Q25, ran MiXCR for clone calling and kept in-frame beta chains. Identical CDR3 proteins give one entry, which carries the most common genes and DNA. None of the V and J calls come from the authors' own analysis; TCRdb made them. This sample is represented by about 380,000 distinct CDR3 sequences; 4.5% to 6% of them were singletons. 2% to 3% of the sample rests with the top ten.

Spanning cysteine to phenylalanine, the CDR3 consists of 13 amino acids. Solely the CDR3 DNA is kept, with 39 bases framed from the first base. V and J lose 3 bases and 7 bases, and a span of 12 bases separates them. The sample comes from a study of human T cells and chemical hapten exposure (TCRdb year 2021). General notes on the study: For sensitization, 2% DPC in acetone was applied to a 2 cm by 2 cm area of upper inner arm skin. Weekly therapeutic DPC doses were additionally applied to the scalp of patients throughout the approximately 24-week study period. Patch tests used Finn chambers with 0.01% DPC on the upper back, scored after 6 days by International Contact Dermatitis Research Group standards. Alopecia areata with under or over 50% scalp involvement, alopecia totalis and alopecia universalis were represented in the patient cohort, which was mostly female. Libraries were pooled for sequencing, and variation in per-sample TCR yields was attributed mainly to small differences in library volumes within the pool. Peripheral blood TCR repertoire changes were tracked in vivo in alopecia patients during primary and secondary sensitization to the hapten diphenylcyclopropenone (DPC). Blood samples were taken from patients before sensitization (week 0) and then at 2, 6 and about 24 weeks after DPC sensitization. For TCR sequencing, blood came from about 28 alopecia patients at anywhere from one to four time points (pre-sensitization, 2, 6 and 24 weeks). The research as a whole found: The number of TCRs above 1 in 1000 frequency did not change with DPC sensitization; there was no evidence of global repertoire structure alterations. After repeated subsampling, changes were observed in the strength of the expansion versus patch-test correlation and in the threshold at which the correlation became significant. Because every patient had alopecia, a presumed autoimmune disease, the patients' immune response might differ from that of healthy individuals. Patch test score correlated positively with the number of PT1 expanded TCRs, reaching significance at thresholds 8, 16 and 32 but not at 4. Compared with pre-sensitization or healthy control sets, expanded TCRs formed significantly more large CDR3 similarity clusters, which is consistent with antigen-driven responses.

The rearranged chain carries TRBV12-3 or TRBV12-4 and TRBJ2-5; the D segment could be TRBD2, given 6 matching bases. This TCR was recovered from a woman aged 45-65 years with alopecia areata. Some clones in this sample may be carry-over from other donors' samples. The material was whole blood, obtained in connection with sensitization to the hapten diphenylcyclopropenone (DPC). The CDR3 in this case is CASSLEGSGTQYF. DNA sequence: TGTGCCAGCAGTTTGGAGGGGTCGGGGACCCAGTACTTC.